The next 21 T cell receptor beta chains were all read from a single sample in a study of radiotherapy plus CTLA-4 blockade in lung cancer (dated by TCRdb to the late 2010s). The library was built by means of the immunoSEQ multiplex PCR assay. This immuneACCESS table, as held by TCRdb, lists in-frame sequences with V and J called but not all clones. Of the missing ones, under half trace to an unresolved V gene in checked studies; the others have no known cause. The sample profile shows 52,000 or so clones; about 80% of them were found once. Of the sample, 6.1% is held by the ten largest clones. The sample was peripheral blood, taken from a patient treated with radiotherapy plus ipilimumab. The receptors were gathered from a human donor with non-small cell lung cancer whose response to radiotherapy plus ipilimumab could not be evaluated.

This clone came up once. The gene calls are TRBV21-1 and TRBJ2-3; the table's D call TRBD2 went unverified against the DNA. TRBV21-1 is listed as a pseudogene. The CDR3 length is 20 residues. CDR3 coding DNA: TGTGCCAGCAGCCCGAAAAATACAGGGACTAGCGGGGGTTGCACAGATACGCAGTATTTT. Translating gives CASSPKNTGTSGGCTDTQYF.

The chain employs TRBV9 and TRBJ2-3; 8 positions match TRBD2. V lost 1 base and J lost 4; bases outside the gene matches: 8. Germline V CDR1 and CDR2: SGDLS, YYNGEE. The CDR3 contains 16 residues. DNA for the CDR3: TGTGCCAGCAGCGTATCGGGAGGGCCCTCGGCAGATACGCAGTATTTT. Translating it yields CASSVSGGPSADTQYF.

This clone was counted between two and nine times. The chain has TRBV5-1 and TRBJ1-2, with 8 bases lining up with TRBD1. The CDR3 length is 12 residues. The V gene's germline CDR1 is SGHRS and CDR2 YFSETQ. J gave up 4 bases and V 8 bases, and 4 bases lay outside the gene matches. The CDR3 nucleotides read TGCGCCAGACCGGGACAGGCCTATGGCTACACCTTC. Translated, it gives CARPGQAYGYTF.

This chain links TRBV28 with TRBJ1-1; D is perhaps TRBD1 (6 bases). Germline V gives CDR1 MDHEN, CDR2 SYDVKM. V shed 4 bases and J shed 4 bases, with 19 bases lying between them. The CDR3 spans 16 residues. CDR3 sequence: CASSSRGAVGGTEAFF. In DNA, the CDR3 is TGTGCCAGCAGTTCGCGGGGGGCTGTTGGGGGCACTGAAGCTTTCTTT.

The chain employs TRBV5-1 and TRBJ2-5; TRBD2 might be the D (7 bases). The CDR3 is 15 amino acids. The V gene's germline CDR1 is SGHRS and CDR2 YFSETQ. V lost 6 bases to trimming and J lost 5 bases, with 20 bases between them. The CDR3 nucleotides read TGCGCCAGCAAGATCGGCGGGGGCCGAGAGGAGACCCAGTACTTC. This sequence encodes CASKIGGGREETQYF. The full variable domain, completed using reference TRBV5-1 and TRBJ2-5, is KAGVTQTPRYLIKTRGQQVTLSCSPISGHRSVSWYQQTPGQGLQFLFEYFSETQRNKGNFPGRFSGRQFSNSRSEMNVSTLELGDSALYLCASKIGGGREETQYFGPGTRLLVL.

This chain links TRBV5-6 with TRBJ2-1, with 9 bases that match TRBD1. With V trimmed by 6 bases and J by 5 bases, 3 bases remained unmatched. Germline V gene lookup returns CDR1 SGHDT and CDR2 YYEEEE. The CDR3 spans 13 residues. CDR3 sequence (DNA): TGTGCCAGCACCAGGGACAGGGACAATGAGCAGTTCTTC. Encoded protein: CASTRDRDNEQFF. Drawing the rest from reference TRBV5-6 and TRBJ2-1, the complete variable domain is DAGVTQSPTHLIKTRGQQVTLRCSPKSGHDTVSWYQQALGQGPQFIFQYYEEEERQRGNFPDRFSGHQFPNYSSELNVNALLLGDSALYLCASTRDRDNEQFFGPGTRLTVL.

The V call is TRBV7-9, the J call TRBJ1-4; tentative D call: TRBD1 (5 bases). Per the germline V gene, CDR1 is SEHNR and CDR2 is FQNEAQ (reference sequence). Trimming cost V 1 base and J 5 bases, with 11 bases left between them. The CDR3 consists of 15 residues. The DNA of the CDR3 is TGTGCCAGCAGCTTAGGGGGCAATCGGAATGAAAAACTGTTTTTT. Protein sequence: CASSLGGNRNEKLFF.

The CDR3 sequence is CASSPYSISWAGGARGYTF. CDR3 nucleotides: TGTGCCAGCAGCCCCTATTCTATCTCTTGGGCAGGGGGCGCGCGGGGCTACACCTTC. The rearrangement links TRBV5-6 to TRBJ1-2, with 8 nucleotides matching TRBD1. The V and J ends lost 4 bases and 8 bases, in that order; junction bases with no gene match: 25. Per germline, CDR1 SGHDT and CDR2 YYEEEE. This CDR3 spans 19 amino acids.

V is TRBV5-1 and J is TRBJ2-3, with TRBD2 identical over 13 bases. Looked up from germline, CDR1 is SGHRS and CDR2 is YFSETQ. This CDR3 spans 15 amino acids. The V gene end was trimmed by 5 bases and the J gene end by 4 bases; junction bases not matched to a gene: 4. The CDR3 DNA reads as TGCGCCAGCAGAGGACTAGCGGGGGAATCAGATACGCAGTATTTT. Translated: CASRGLAGESDTQYF.

This clone appeared once. The V gene is TRBV14, the J gene TRBJ2-5, with TRBD1 identical over 7 bases. The V gene's germline CDR1 is SGHDN and CDR2 FVKESK. V was clipped by 4 bases and J by 2 bases; unmatched bases: 13. This CDR3 contains 17 residues. The DNA for the CDR3 is TGTGCCAGCAGCCGAACCCGGGACAGCAAAGCTCAAGAGACCCAGTACTTC. Its protein is CASSRTRDSKAQETQYF. Full variable domain (remainder filled in from reference TRBV14 and TRBJ2-5): EAGVTQFPSHSVIEKGQTVTLRCDPISGHDNLYWYRRVMGKEIKFLLHFVKESKQDESGMPNNRFLAERTGGTYSTLKVQPAELEDSGVYFCASSRTRDSKAQETQYFGPGTRLLVL.

The J gene is TRBJ2-1, the V gene TRBV7-9, with D tentatively TRBD2 (5 bases). The CDR3 consists of 16 residues. Germline CDR1 SEHNR, CDR2 FQNEAQ (reference sequence). V lost 5 bases, J lost 6 bases, and 20 bases lay in between. The DNA for the CDR3 is TGTGCCAGCAGCCCTCCTCTCGGAGGAGTGAGCAATGAGCAGTTCTTC. Translation: CASSPPLGGVSNEQFF.

This rearrangement joins TRBV21-1 to TRBJ1-4. TRBV21-1 is designated a pseudogene. This CDR3 contains 16 residues. The CDR3 DNA reads as TGTGCCAGCAGCGAATTAACGGGGGGCGCTTATGAAAAACTGTTTTTT. Protein: CASSELTGGAYEKLFF.

The V and J genes are TRBV7-2 and TRBJ2-3, with 11 bases that match TRBD2. CDR3 length equals 14 residues. Unmatched junction bases numbered 10, after V lost 4 bases and J lost 13 bases. Germline loops: CDR1 SGHTA, CDR2 FQGNSA. The CDR3 loop reads CASSSSIAGGLEYF. CDR3 bases: TGTGCCAGCAGCTCATCTATAGCGGGGGGGCTTGAGTATTTT.

This chain joins TRBV5-8 and TRBJ1-5, with TRBD1 matching over 9 bases. CDR3 length: 15 residues. J gave up 7 bases and V 3 bases, and 8 bases lay outside the gene matches. Per germline, CDR1 SGHTS and CDR2 YDEGEE. DNA for the CDR3: TGTGCCAGCAGCTCCTGGGGGGACAGGGCACAGCCCCAGCATTTT. It codes for CASSSWGDRAQPQHF. Full variable domain (missing parts from reference TRBV5-8 and TRBJ1-5): EAGVTQSPTHLIKTRGQQATLRCSPISGHTSVYWYQQALGLGLQFLLWYDEGEERNRGNFPPRFSGRQFPNYSSELNVNALELEDSALYLCASSSWGDRAQPQHFGDGTRLSIL.

The chain carries TRBV7-2 and TRBJ2-7; TRBD2 aligns across 12 bases. This CDR3 comprises 14 residues. Germline values: CDR1 SGHTA, CDR2 FQGNSA. With V trimmed by 6 bases and J by 4 bases, 4 bases remained unmatched. The CDR3 coding sequence is TGTGCCAGCAGGCTAGCGGGAGGGGGTTACGAGCAGTACTTC. This encodes CASRLAGGGYEQYF.

The chain is built from TRBV28 and TRBJ1-1, with a possible D match to TRBD1 (5 bases). V was trimmed by 6 bases and J by 7 bases, leaving 18 bases between them. The CDR3 totals 14 residues. Germline values: CDR1 MDHEN, CDR2 SYDVKM. The DNA of the CDR3 is TGTGCCAGCAGCTTTTCAGGGCGAGATTATGAAGCTTTCTTT. Its protein product is CASSFSGRDYEAFF.

The V gene is TRBV14, the J gene TRBJ1-2; possibly TRBD1 for D (6 bases). Germline values: CDR1 SGHDN, CDR2 FVKESK. CDR3 length equals 14 residues. Trimming left V 0 bases short and J 8 bases short, with 13 bases between. The CDR3 protein is CASSQERGIGGYTF. The CDR3 DNA sequence: TGTGCCAGCAGCCAAGAGAGGGGGATCGGCGGCTACACCTTC.

This clone was recorded only once. The rearrangement joins TRBV19 to TRBJ1-1; 7 bases are shared with TRBD1. With V trimmed by 6 bases and J by 1 base, 8 bases remained unmatched. The CDR3 has 15 amino acids. Germline V gene sequence: CDR1 LNHDA, CDR2 SQIVND (reference sequence). The chain's CDR3 is CASRPTGYGNTEAFF. As DNA, the CDR3 is TGTGCCAGTAGACCGACAGGGTACGGGAACACTGAAGCTTTCTTT.

The chain couples TRBV4-1 to TRBJ1-3; 11 nucleotides match TRBD1. The germline V gene encodes CDR1 MGHRA and CDR2 YSYEKL. This CDR3 is built from 17 residues. V gave up 4 bases and J gave up 0 bases; unmatched junction bases: 5. The CDR3 sequence is CASSRGQGAASGNTIYF. The CDR3 DNA is TGCGCCAGCAGCCGAGGACAGGGGGCTGCCTCTGGAAACACCATATATTTT.

This clone was recorded once. This sequence joins TRBV6-6 and TRBJ1-1; the match to TRBD1 covers 9 bases. There are 15 residues in the CDR3. Germline V gene lookup returns CDR1 MNHNY and CDR2 SVGAGI (reference sequence). Trimming took 4 bases from V and 5 from J; bases not matched to a gene: 8. CDR3 nucleotides: TGTGCCAGCAGTTTCAAACAGGGGGCTGGAACTGAAGCTTTCTTT. As protein: CASSFKQGAGTEAFF.

The chain combines TRBV5-1 with TRBJ1-1, with TRBD1 as a possible D gene (5 bases). Germline CDR1 SGHRS, CDR2 YFSETQ. The CDR3 is 15 amino acids. V lost 0 bases to trimming and J lost 4 bases, with 13 bases between them. As DNA, the CDR3 is TGCGCCAGCAGCTTGGATGGACAAAGGGGCACTGAAGCTTTCTTT. It is translated as CASSLDGQRGTEAFF.